This T cell receptor beta chain was sequenced in a study of cytomegalovirus exposure and HLA in healthy donors. Findings of the study overall: A later analysis found first-cohort TCR clusters tended to co-occur in the 130 or so validation repertoires.

The assay was immunoSEQ multiplex PCR, and TCRdb's table has in-frame clones only and misses some. The data contain over 250,000 clones, around 85% of them singletons. CDR1 is SGHDT, CDR2 YYEEEE, per germline. The CDR3 totals 15 residues. Deletions cut 4 bases from V and 1 base from J, with 14 bases between. Remarks on this clone: Its antigen is unidentified.

V and J are TRBV5-6 and TRBJ1-1, with TRBD1 as a possible D gene (5 bases). The sample consisted of PBMCs. This receptor was obtained from a woman between 18 and 29 years old in good health and CMV-seronegative. The CDR3 DNA is TGTGCCAGCAGCATTCTAACACAGGAGAACACTGAAGCTTTCTTT. Protein product: CASSILTQENTEAFF.